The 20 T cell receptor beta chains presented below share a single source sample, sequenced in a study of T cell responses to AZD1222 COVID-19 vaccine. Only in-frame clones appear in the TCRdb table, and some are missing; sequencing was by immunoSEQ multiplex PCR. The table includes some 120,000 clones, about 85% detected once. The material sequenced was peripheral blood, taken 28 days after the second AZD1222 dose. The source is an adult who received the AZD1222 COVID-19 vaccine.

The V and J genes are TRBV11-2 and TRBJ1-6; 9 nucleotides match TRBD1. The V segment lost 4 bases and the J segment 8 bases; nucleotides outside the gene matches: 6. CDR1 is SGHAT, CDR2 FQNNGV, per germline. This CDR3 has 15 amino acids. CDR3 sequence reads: CASSSRQGVHSPLHF. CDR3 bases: TGTGCCAGCAGCTCAAGACAGGGGGTCCATTCACCCCTCCACTTT.

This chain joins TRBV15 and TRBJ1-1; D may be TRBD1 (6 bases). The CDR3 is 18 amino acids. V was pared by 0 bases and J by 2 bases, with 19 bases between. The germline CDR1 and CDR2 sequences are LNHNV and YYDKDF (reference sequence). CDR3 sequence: CATSRDRGHRVRNTEAFF. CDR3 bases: TGTGCCACCAGCAGAGACCGCGGCCACAGGGTCAGAAACACTGAAGCTTTCTTT.

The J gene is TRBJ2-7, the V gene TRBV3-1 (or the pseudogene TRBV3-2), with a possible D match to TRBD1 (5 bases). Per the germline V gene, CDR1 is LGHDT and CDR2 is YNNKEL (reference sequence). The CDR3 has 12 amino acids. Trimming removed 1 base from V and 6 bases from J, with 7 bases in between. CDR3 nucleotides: TGTGCCAGCAGCCAAGCAGGGTTCGAGCAGTACTTC. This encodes CASSQAGFEQYF.

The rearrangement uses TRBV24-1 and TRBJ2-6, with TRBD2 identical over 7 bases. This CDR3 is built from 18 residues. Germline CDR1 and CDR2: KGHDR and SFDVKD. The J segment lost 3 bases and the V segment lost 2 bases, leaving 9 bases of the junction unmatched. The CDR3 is CATSDSRSGILGANVLTF. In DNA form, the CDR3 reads TGTGCCACCAGTGATTCCCGGAGCGGGATTCTTGGGGCCAACGTCCTGACTTTC.

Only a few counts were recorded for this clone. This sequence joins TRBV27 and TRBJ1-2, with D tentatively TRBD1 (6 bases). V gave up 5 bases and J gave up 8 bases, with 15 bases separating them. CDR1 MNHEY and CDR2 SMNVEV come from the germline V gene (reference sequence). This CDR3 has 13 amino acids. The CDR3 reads CASSLTDRTGYTF. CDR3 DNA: TGTGCCAGCAGTCTTACGGACAGAACGGGCTACACCTTC.

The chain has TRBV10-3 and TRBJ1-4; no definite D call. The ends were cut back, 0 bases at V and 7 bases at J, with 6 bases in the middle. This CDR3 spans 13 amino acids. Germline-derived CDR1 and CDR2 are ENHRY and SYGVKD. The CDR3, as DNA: TGTGCCATCAGTGAGTCGACGGGTGAAAAACTGTTTTTT. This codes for CAISESTGEKLFF.

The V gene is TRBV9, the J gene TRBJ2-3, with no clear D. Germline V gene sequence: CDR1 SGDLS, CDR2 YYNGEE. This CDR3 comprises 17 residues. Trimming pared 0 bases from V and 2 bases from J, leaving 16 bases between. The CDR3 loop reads CASSVAKIGSFTDTQYF. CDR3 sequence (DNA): TGTGCCAGCAGCGTAGCTAAAATAGGTAGCTTCACAGATACGCAGTATTTT.

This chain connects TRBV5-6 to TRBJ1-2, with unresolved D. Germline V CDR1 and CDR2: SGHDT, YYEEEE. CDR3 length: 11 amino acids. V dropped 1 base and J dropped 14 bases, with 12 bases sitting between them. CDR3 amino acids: CASSLKKGRTF. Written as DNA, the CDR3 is TGTGCCAGCAGCTTGAAAAAAGGGAGGACCTTC.

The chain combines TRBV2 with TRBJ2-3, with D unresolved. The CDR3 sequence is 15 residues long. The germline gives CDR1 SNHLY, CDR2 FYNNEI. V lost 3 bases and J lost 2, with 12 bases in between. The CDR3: CASSDSSQLTDTQYF. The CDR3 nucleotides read TGTGCCAGCAGTGATTCGAGCCAGCTCACAGATACGCAGTATTTT.

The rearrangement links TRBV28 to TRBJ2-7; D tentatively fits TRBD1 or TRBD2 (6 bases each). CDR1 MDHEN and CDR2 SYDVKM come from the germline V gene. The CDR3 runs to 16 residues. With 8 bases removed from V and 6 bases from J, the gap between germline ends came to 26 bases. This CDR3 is CASGGHLGLPPAEQYF. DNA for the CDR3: TGTGCCAGCGGGGGACATTTGGGACTTCCACCTGCCGAGCAGTACTTC.

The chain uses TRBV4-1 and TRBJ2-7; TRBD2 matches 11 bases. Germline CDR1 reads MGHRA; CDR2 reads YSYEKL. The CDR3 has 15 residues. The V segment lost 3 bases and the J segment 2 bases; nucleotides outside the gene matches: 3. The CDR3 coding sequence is TGCGCCAGCAGCCAGGGACTAGCGGACGCCTACGAGCAGTACTTC. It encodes CASSQGLADAYEQYF.

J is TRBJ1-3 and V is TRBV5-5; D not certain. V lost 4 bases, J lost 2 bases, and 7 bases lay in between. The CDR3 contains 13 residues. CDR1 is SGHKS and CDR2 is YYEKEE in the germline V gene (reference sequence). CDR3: CASSPRAGNTIYF. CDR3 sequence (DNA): TGTGCCAGCAGCCCAAGGGCTGGAAACACCATATATTTT.

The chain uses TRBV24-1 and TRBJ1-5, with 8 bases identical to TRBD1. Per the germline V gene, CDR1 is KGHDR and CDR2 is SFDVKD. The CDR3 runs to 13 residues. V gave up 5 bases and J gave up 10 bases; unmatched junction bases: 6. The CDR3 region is CATSATGTGPQHF. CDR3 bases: TGTGCCACCAGTGCTACCGGGACAGGACCCCAGCATTTT.

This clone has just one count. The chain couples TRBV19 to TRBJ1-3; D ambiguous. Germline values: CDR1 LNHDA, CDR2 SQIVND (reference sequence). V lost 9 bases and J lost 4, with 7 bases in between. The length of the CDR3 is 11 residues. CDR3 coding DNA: TGTGCCAGCGAACAGGGAAACACCATATATTTT. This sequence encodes CASEQGNTIYF.

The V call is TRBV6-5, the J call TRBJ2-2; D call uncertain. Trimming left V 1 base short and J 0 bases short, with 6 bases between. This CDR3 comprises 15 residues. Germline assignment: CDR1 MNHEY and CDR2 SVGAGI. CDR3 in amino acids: CASSYYRTNTGELFF. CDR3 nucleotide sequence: TGTGCCAGCAGTTACTACCGAACGAACACCGGGGAGCTGTTTTTT.

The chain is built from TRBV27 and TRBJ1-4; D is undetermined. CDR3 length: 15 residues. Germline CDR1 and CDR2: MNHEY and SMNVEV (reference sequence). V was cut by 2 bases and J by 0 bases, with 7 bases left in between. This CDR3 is CASSLKGATNEKLFF. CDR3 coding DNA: TGTGCCAGCAGTTTAAAGGGTGCAACTAATGAAAAACTGTTTTTT.

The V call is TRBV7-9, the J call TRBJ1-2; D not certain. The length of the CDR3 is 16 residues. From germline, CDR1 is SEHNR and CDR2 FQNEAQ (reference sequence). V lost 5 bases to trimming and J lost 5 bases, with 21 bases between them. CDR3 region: CASSLAGTDIFYGYTF. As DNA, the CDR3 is TGTGCCAGCAGCCTCGCGGGAACAGACATATTTTATGGCTACACCTTC.

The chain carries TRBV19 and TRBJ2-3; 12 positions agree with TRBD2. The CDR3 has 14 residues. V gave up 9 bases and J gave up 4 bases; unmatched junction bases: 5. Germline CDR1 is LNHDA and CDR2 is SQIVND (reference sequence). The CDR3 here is CASRTSGVADTQYF. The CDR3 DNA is TGTGCCAGCAGGACTAGCGGGGTCGCAGATACGCAGTATTTT.

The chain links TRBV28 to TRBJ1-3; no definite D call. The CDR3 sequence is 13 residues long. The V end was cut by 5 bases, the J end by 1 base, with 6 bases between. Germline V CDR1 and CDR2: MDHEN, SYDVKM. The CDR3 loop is CASSLISGNTIYF. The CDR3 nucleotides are TGTGCCAGCAGTCTGATATCTGGAAACACCATATATTTT. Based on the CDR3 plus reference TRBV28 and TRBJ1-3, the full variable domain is DVKVTQSSRYLVKRTGEKVFLECVQDMDHENMFWYRQDPGLGLRLIYFSYDVKMKEKGDIPEGYSVSREKKERFSLILESASTNQTSMYLCASSLISGNTIYFGEGSWLTVV.

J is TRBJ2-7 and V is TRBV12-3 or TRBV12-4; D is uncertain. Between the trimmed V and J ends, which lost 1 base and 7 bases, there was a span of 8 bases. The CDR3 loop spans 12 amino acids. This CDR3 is CASSLVGFEQYF. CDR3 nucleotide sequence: TGTGCCAGCAGTTTAGTAGGGTTTGAGCAGTACTTC.